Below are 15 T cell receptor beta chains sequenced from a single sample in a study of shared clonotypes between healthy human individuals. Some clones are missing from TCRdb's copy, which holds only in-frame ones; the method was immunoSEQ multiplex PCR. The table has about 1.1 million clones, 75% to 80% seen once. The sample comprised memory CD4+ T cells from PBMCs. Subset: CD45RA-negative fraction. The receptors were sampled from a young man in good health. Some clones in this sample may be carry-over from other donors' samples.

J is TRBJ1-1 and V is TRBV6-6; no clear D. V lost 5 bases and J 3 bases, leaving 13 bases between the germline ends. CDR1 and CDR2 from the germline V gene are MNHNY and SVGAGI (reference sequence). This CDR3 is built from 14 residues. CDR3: CASSPLEADTEAFF. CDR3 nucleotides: TGTGCCAGCAGTCCCCTTGAGGCGGACACTGAAGCTTTCTTT.

CDR3 sequence (DNA): TGTGCCAGCAGTTTACAGCTCAGAGGTCAGCCCCAGCATTTT. Protein product: CASSLQLRGQPQHF. The rearrangement joins TRBV28 to TRBJ1-5; D is unresolved. Germline loops: CDR1 MDHEN, CDR2 SYDVKM. The CDR3 covers 14 residues. Trimming shortened V by 2 bases and J by 6 bases, and 11 bases separated the two germline ends.

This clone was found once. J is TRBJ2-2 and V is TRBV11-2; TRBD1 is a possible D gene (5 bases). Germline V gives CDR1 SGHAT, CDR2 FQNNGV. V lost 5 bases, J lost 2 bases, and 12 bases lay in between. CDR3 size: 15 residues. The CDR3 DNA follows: TGTGCCAGCAGCCCCGCGACAGATAACACCGGGGAGCTGTTTTTT. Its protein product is CASSPATDNTGELFF.

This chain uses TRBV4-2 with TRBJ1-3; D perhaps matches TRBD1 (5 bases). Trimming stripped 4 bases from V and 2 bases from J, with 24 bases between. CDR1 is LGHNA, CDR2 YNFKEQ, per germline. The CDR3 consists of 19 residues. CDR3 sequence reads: CASSRIKRQTFMTGNTIYF. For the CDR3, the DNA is TGTGCCAGCAGCCGAATTAAGAGACAGACATTTATGACTGGAAACACCATATATTTT.

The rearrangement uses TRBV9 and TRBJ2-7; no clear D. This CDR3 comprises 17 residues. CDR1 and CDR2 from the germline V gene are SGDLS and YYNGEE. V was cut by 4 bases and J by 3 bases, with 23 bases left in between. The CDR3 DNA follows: TGTGCCAGCAGCTCGACGAAAGTACTGTCCCCTTGCTACGAGCAGTACTTC. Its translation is CASSSTKVLSPCYEQYF.

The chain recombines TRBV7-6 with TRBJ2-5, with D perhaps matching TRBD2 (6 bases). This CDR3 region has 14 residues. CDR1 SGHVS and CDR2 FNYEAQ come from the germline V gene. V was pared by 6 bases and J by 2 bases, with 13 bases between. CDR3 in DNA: TGTGCCAGCAGACCGAGCCGGGGGCAAGAGACCCAGTACTTC. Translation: CASRPSRGQETQYF.

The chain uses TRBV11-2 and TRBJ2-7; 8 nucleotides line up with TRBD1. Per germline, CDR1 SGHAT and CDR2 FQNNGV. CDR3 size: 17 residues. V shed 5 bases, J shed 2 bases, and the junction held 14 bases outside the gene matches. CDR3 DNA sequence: TGTGCCAGCAGCCAGAGGGCCTCCGGACAGGGCACCTACGAGCAGTACTTC. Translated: CASSQRASGQGTYEQYF.

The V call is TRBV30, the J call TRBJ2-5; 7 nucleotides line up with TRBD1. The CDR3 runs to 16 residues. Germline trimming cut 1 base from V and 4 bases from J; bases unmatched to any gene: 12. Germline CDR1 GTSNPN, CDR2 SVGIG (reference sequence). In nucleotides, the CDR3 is TGTGCCTGGAGTGAGTTTGAGGGGGCTTTGGGAGAGACCCAGTACTTC. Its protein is CAWSEFEGALGETQYF.

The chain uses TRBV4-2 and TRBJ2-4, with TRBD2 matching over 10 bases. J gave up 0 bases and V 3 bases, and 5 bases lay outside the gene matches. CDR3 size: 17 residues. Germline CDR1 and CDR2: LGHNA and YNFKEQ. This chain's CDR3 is CASSQQTSGVAKNIQYF. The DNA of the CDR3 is TGTGCCAGCAGCCAGCAAACTAGCGGGGTAGCCAAAAACATTCAGTACTTC.

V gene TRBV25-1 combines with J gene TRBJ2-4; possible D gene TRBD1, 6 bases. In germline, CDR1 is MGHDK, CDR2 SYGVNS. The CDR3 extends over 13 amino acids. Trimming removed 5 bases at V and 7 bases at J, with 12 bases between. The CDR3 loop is CASSLGALNIQYF. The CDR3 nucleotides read TGTGCCAGCAGTTTGGGGGCGCTGAACATTCAGTACTTC.

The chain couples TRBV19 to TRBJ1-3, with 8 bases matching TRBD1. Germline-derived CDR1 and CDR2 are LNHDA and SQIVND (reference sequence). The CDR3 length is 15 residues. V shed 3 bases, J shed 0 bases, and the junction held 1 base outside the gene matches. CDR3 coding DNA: TGTGCCAGTAGTATTCAGGGGGCCTCTGGAAACACCATATATTTT. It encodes CASSIQGASGNTIYF.

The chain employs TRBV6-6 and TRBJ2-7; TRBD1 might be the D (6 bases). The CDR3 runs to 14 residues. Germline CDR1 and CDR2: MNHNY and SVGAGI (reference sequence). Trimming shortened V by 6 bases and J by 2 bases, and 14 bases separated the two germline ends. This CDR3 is CASSPGTRTYEQYF. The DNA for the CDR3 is TGTGCCAGCAGCCCCGGGACACGTACCTACGAGCAGTACTTC.

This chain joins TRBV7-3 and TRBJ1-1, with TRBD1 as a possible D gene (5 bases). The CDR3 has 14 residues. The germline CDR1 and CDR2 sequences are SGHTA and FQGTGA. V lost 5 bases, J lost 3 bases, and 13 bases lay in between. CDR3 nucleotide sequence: TGTGCCAGCAGCCGCGGGGGTGGGGACACTGAAGCTTTCTTT. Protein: CASSRGGGDTEAFF. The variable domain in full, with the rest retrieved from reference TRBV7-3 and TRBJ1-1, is GAGVSQTPSNKVTEKGKYVELRCDPISGHTALYWYRQSLGQGPEFLIYFQGTGAADDSGLPNDRFFAVRPEGSVSTLKIQRTERGDSAVYLCASSRGGGDTEAFFGQGTRLTVV.

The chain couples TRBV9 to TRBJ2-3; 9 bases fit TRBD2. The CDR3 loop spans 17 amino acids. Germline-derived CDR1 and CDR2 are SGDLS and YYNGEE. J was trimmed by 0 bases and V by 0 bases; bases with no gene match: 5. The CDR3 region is CASSVGVAGASTDTQYF. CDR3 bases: TGTGCCAGCAGCGTAGGAGTAGCGGGAGCTAGCACAGATACGCAGTATTTT.

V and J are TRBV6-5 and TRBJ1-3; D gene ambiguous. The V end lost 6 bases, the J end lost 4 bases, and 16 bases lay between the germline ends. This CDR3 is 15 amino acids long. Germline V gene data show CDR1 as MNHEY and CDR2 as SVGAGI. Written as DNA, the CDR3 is TGTGCCAGCAGGGGCAGTTCTCTGTCCGGAAACACCATATATTTT. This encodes CASRGSSLSGNTIYF.